This T cell receptor beta chain is drawn from a study of T-cell memory formation after mild COVID-19. TCRdb recomputed calls from the 5' RACE reads with MiXCR, one row per CDR3 protein. The sample records 150,000 to 200,000 distinct CDR3 sequences, more than 9% being singletons. The CDR3 has 13 residues. V shed 10 bases and J 8 bases; nucleotides not matched to a gene: 15. CDR1 SGHRS and CDR2 YFSETQ come from the germline V gene. This clonotype was observed a handful of times. Antigen: not known. Notes on the study in general: Second-wave clones peaking on day 37 lacked confirmed SARS-CoV-2 specificity. Some responding clones appeared in pre-infection memory, suggesting cross-reactive memory joined.

The receptor's source is a man younger than 30 who had mild COVID-19 (a few samples of this study predate the infection). Cell type and time point are not known. Sequencing used PBMCs or a T cell subset sorted from them (not recorded which). This chain uses TRBV5-1 with TRBJ2-7; 7 bases fit TRBD2. The CDR3 reads CASFSETGGKQYF. Here the CDR3 DNA reads TGCGCCTCGTTTTCCGAGACCGGGGGGAAGCAGTACTTC.